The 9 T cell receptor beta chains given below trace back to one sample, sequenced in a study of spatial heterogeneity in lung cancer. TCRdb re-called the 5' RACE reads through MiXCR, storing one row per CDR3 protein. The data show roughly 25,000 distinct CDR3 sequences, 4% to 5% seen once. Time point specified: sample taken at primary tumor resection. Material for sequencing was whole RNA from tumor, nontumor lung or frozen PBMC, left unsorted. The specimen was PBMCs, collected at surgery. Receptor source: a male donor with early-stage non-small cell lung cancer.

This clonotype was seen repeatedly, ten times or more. This CDR3 is CATSTGLAGDNEQFF. CDR3 in DNA: TGTGCCACCAGCACGGGACTAGCGGGTGACAATGAGCAGTTCTTC. The chain employs TRBV15 and TRBJ2-1, with TRBD2 identical over 12 bases. Trimming removed 4 bases from V and 5 bases from J; junction bases left unmatched: 3. CDR3 size: 15 residues. From germline, CDR1 is LNHNV and CDR2 YYDKDF (reference sequence).

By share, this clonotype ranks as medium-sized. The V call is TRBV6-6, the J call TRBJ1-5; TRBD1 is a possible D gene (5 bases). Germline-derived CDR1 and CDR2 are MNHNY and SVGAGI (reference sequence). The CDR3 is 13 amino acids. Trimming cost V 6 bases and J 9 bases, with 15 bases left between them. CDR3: CASSRTLGGPQHF. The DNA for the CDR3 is TGTGCCAGCAGCCGCACCCTTGGGGGGCCCCAGCATTTT.

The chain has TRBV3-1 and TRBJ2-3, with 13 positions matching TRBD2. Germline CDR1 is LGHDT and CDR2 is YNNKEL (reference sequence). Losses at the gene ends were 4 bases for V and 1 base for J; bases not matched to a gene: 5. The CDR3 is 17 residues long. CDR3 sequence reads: CASSRTSGGFGTDTQYF. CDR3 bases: TGTGCCAGCAGCCGGACTAGCGGGGGTTTCGGCACAGATACGCAGTATTTT.

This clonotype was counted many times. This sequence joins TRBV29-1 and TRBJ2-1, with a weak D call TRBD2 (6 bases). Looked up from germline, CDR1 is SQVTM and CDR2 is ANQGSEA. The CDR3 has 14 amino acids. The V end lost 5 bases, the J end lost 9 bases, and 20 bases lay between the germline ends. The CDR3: CSVTPSTRGSEQFF. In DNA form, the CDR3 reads TGCAGCGTTACCCCCTCTACCCGGGGGAGTGAGCAGTTCTTC.

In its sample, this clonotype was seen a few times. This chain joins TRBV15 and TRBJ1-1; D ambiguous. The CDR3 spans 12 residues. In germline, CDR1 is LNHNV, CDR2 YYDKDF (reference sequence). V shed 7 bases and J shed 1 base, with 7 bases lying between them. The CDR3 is CATKTWNTEAFF. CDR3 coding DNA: TGTGCCACCAAAACTTGGAACACTGAAGCTTTCTTT.

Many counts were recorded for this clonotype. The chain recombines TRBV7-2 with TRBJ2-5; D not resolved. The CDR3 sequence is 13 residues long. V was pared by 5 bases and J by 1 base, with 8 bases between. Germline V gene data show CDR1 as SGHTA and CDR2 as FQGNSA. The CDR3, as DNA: TGTGCCAGCAGCCCGAAGAGCCAAGAGACCCAGTACTTC. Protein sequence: CASSPKSQETQYF.

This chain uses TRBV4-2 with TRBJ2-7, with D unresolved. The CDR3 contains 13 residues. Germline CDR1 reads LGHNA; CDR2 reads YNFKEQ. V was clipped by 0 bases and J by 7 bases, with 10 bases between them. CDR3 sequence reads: CASSQDLELEQYF. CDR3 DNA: TGTGCCAGCAGCCAAGATCTAGAATTGGAGCAGTACTTC.

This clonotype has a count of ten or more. CDR3: CASSQRQGIRNEQFF. CDR3 nucleotides: TGTGCCAGCAGCCAGAGACAGGGTATAAGAAATGAGCAGTTCTTC. The rearrangement uses TRBV12-3 or TRBV12-4 and TRBJ2-1; 7 bases are shared with TRBD1. This CDR3 is 15 amino acids long. J lost 7 bases, V lost 6 bases, and 12 bases had no gene match.

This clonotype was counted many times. CDR3 sequence reads: CASTPGRVYTDTQYF. CDR3 sequence (DNA): TGTGCCAGTACCCCTGGGCGGGTATACACAGATACGCAGTATTTT. The chain joins TRBV19 to TRBJ2-3; a weak D match, TRBD2 (5 bases). The germline CDR1 and CDR2 sequences are LNHDA and SQIVND (reference sequence). V lost 7 bases and J 2 bases, leaving 16 bases between the germline ends. The CDR3 is 15 amino acids.